This TCR beta chain was sequenced during a study of cytomegalovirus exposure and HLA in healthy donors. CDR3 length equals 15 residues. Trimming took off 2 bases at V and 2 bases at J, with 11 bases between the two ends. CDR1 is SNHLY, CDR2 FYNNEI, per germline. Use of 60 Vbeta and 13 Jbeta primers characterized the PCR. Assay used: immunoSEQ multiplex PCR; TCRdb lists only in-frame clones, some missing. The table has approximately 100,000 clones, about 80% seen once. The chain employs TRBV2 and TRBJ2-3; D is perhaps TRBD1 (5 bases). Specimen: PBMCs. The TCR comes from a woman aged 45 to 65 in good health and CMV-seropositive. CDR3 sequence reads: CASSETGHNTDTQYF. The CDR3 DNA is TGTGCCAGCAGTGAAACCGGACATAACACAGATACGCAGTATTTT.